What follows are 18 T cell receptor beta chains derived from one specimen sequenced in a study of OX40 agonist ivuxolimab in advanced cancers. The assay was immunoSEQ multiplex PCR, and TCRdb's table has in-frame clones only and misses some. The sample lists 65,000 to 80,000 clones, approximately 91% occurring once. The sample consisted of CD4+ or CD8+ T cells sorted from blood, taken in a trial of the OX40 agonist ivuxolimab. These receptors all stem from an adult with an advanced solid tumor such as melanoma, head and neck, liver or kidney cancer.

This clone was seen once. The V call is TRBV5-1, the J call TRBJ1-2; TRBD1 agrees at 7 bases. V lost 6 bases to trimming and J lost 4 bases; unmatched junction nucleotides: 6. There are 13 residues in the CDR3. Per germline, CDR1 SGHRS and CDR2 YFSETQ. The chain's CDR3 is CASKLTGSYGYTF. The CDR3 bases are TGCGCCAGCAAACTGACAGGGAGCTATGGCTACACCTTC.

The chain couples TRBV25-1 to TRBJ2-2; tentative D call: TRBD1 (6 bases). V was shortened by 6 bases and J by 7 bases, with 12 bases between the two germline ends. Germline V CDR1 and CDR2: MGHDK, SYGVNS. This CDR3 is built from 13 residues. The DNA for the CDR3 is TGTGCCAGCAGGGACAGTCGAGACGGGGAGCTGTTTTTT. Translation gives CASRDSRDGELFF.

V is TRBV27 and J is TRBJ2-1; 7 nucleotides align to TRBD2. CDR3 size: 17 residues. CDR1 is MNHEY and CDR2 is SMNVEV in the germline V gene (reference sequence). The junction had 16 bases not matched to a gene; V was cut back by 5 bases and J by 6 bases. The CDR3 reads CASSIQSWRENGNEQFF. The CDR3 DNA is TGTGCCAGCAGTATACAATCTTGGCGGGAGAATGGCAATGAGCAGTTCTTC.

Comment on this clone: Other nucleotide sequences in the sample specify the same CDR3. The chain has TRBV19 and TRBJ2-2, with a tentative D call TRBD2 (6 bases). Per the germline V gene, CDR1 is LNHDA and CDR2 is SQIVND (reference sequence). The germline V and J ends were trimmed by 6 bases and 5 bases, with 13 bases remaining between them. This CDR3 is 14 amino acids long. The CDR3 region is CASSTLGGTGELFF. Here the CDR3 DNA reads TGTGCCAGTAGCACACTCGGGGGTACCGGGGAGCTGTTTTTT.

The table lists this clone with a count of one. The chain uses TRBV11-2 and TRBJ2-7; no firm D call. The germline V gene has CDR1 SGHAT and CDR2 FQNNGV. CDR3 length: 15 amino acids. V lost 2 bases and J 0 bases, leaving 11 bases between the germline ends. The CDR3, as DNA: TGTGCCAGCAGCTTAAGCCCAAGGAGCTCCTACGAGCAGTACTTC. The encoded protein is CASSLSPRSSYEQYF.

This clone was recorded once. The chain employs TRBV4-1 and TRBJ2-2; 8 nucleotides line up with TRBD2. V was clipped by 0 bases and J by 2 bases; unmatched bases: 5. CDR1 and CDR2 from the germline V gene are MGHRA and YSYEKL. This CDR3 region has 17 residues. The CDR3 nucleotides are TGCGCCAGCAGCCAAGAAATCGCGGGAGGTAACACCGGGGAGCTGTTTTTT. Translated: CASSQEIAGGNTGELFF.

The V gene is TRBV7-2, the J gene TRBJ2-7; weak D call: TRBD2 (6 bases). The CDR3 sequence is 14 residues long. CDR1 is SGHTA and CDR2 is FQGNSA in the germline V gene. Trimming left V 2 bases short and J 2 bases short, with 10 bases between. DNA for the CDR3: TGTGCCAGCAGCTTACGGACTACTACCTACGAGCAGTACTTC. Translating it yields CASSLRTTTYEQYF. The entire variable domain, with the rest obtained from reference TRBV7-2 and TRBJ2-7, is as follows: GAGVSQSPSNKVTEKGKDVELRCDPISGHTALYWYRQSLGQGLEFLIYFQGNSAPDKSGLPSDRFSAERTGGSVSTLTIQRTQQEDSAVYLCASSLRTTTYEQYFGPGTRLTVT.

The genes are TRBV19 and TRBJ2-6; D tentatively fits TRBD1 or TRBD2 (6 bases each). There are 17 residues in the CDR3. Trimming pared 5 bases from V and 1 base from J, leaving 15 bases between. Germline values: CDR1 LNHDA, CDR2 SQIVND (reference sequence). The CDR3 region is CASSPTGRRSGANVLTF. DNA of the CDR3: TGTGCCAGTAGTCCTACAGGGAGGAGATCTGGGGCCAACGTCCTGACTTTC.

The chain couples TRBV6-6 to TRBJ1-1, with a possible D match to TRBD1 (5 bases). The CDR3 is 12 amino acids. Trimming shortened V by 11 bases and J by 2 bases, and 12 bases separated the two germline ends. Germline V lookup: CDR1 MNHNY, CDR2 SVGAGI (reference sequence). The CDR3 sequence: CAAHTGNTEAFF. The CDR3 DNA reads TGTGCCGCCCACACAGGCAACACTGAAGCTTTCTTT.

The V call is TRBV5-1, the J call TRBJ2-7, with 10 positions matching TRBD2. This CDR3 has 14 residues. The trim removed 4 bases at V and 2 bases at J, leaving 3 bases unmatched. CDR1 and CDR2 (germline): SGHRS, YFSETQ. This chain's CDR3 is CASSASGSAYEQYF. In nucleotides, the CDR3 is TGCGCCAGCAGCGCTAGCGGGAGCGCCTACGAGCAGTACTTC.

This rearrangement joins TRBV29-1 to TRBJ1-4; TRBD1 might be the D (5 bases). CDR1 SQVTM and CDR2 ANQGSEA come from the germline V gene. The CDR3 has 14 residues. The germline V and J ends were trimmed by 2 bases and 8 bases, with 15 bases remaining between them. The CDR3 here is CSVEPVQGGEKLFF. In DNA form, the CDR3 reads TGCAGCGTTGAACCGGTCCAGGGAGGGGAAAAACTGTTTTTT.

The chain is built from TRBV6-5 and TRBJ2-5; no firm D call. Trimming left V 2 bases short and J 3 bases short, with 16 bases between. The germline V gene encodes CDR1 MNHEY and CDR2 SVGAGI. The CDR3 is 16 residues long. This CDR3 is CASSYGRSRAKETQYF. As DNA, the CDR3 is TGTGCCAGCAGTTACGGGCGGAGCCGGGCTAAAGAGACCCAGTACTTC.

The table lists this clone with a count of one. This chain connects TRBV20-1 to TRBJ2-1; TRBD2 agrees at 7 bases. V shed 1 base and J 16 bases; nucleotides not matched to a gene: 7. The germline gives CDR1 DFQATT, CDR2 SNEGSKA (reference sequence). CDR3 length equals 11 residues. CDR3 in amino acids: CSARGGGPSFF. For the CDR3, the DNA is TGCAGTGCTAGAGGGGGAGGGCCTAGTTTCTTC.

The chain joins TRBV6-5 to TRBJ2-2; the D is unclear. This CDR3 has 13 residues. V shed 8 bases and J shed 4 bases, with 11 bases lying between them. Per the germline V gene, CDR1 is MNHEY and CDR2 is SVGAGI. The CDR3 nucleotides read TGTGCCAGCCGGCTAGAGGTCACCGGGGAGCTGTTTTTT. This gives the protein CASRLEVTGELFF.

The chain uses TRBV6-1 and TRBJ2-1, with TRBD2 matching over 16 bases. The CDR3 runs to 19 residues. J was trimmed by 4 bases and V by 1 base; bases with no gene match: 7. Germline V lookup: CDR1 MNHNS, CDR2 SASEGT. Here the CDR3 reads CASSEVWGLAGGGYNEQFF. The DNA for the CDR3 is TGTGCCAGCAGTGAAGTGTGGGGACTAGCGGGAGGGGGTTACAATGAGCAGTTCTTC.

V gene TRBV28 combines with J gene TRBJ2-7, with D possibly matching TRBD2 (6 bases). The CDR3 runs 14 residues. V lost 11 bases and J 1 base, leaving 18 bases between the germline ends. Per the germline V gene, CDR1 is MDHEN and CDR2 is SYDVKM. DNA of the CDR3: TGTGCCGTCCGGGGGTCGCGGGGTTCCTACGAGCAGTACTTC. This sequence encodes CAVRGSRGSYEQYF.

The chain carries TRBV15 and TRBJ1-2; unclear D gene. The CDR3 extends over 12 amino acids. Per germline, CDR1 LNHNV and CDR2 YYDKDF (reference sequence). The germline V and J ends were trimmed by 5 bases and 5 bases, with 9 bases remaining between them. The CDR3 spells CATSPDHYGYTF. The CDR3, as DNA: TGTGCCACCAGCCCGGACCATTATGGCTACACCTTC.

This clone was observed once. V usage is TRBV25-1 and J usage is TRBJ2-7; 14 nucleotides line up with TRBD2. This CDR3 is built from 15 residues. Germline CDR1 is MGHDK and CDR2 is SYGVNS. The V gene end was trimmed by 3 bases and the J gene end by 4 bases; junction bases not matched to a gene: 2. The CDR3 coding sequence is TGTGCCAGCAGTGACTGGACTAGCGGGAGGTACGAGCAGTACTTC. Its protein product is CASSDWTSGRYEQYF.